This T cell receptor beta chain was sequenced in a study of T cell clones after liver transplantation. The wider study: Third-party-reactive TCRbeta sequences from pre-transplant mixed lymphocyte reactions served as antigen-independent comparators. Tolerant meant at least one year fully off immunosuppression without liver enzymes above twice normal.

Assay: immunoSEQ multiplex PCR; the TCRdb copy retains only in-frame clones and omits some. Among about 24,000 clones listed, about 70% were seen once. This CDR3 contains 18 residues. Per the germline V gene, CDR1 is SGHTA and CDR2 is FQGNSA. The junction had 8 bases not matched to a gene; V was cut back by 5 bases and J by 0 bases. This specimen consisted of CD4+ T cells from blood, obtained before liver transplant. The chain has TRBV7-2 and TRBJ2-6, with 9 positions matching TRBD1. The sequence was collected from a human donor who received a liver transplant. CDR3: CASSPPGQGFSGANVLTF. The CDR3 DNA follows: TGTGCCAGCAGCCCTCCGGGACAGGGTTTCTCTGGGGCCAACGTCCTGACTTTC.